The 13 T cell receptor beta chains presented below share a single source sample, sequenced in a study of blood T cell repertoires in COVID-19. TCRdb keeps only in-frame clones here, not all; method: immunoSEQ multiplex PCR. The sample shows about 150,000 clones, around 84% of them seen only once. The sequenced sample consisted of peripheral blood. These receptors all stem from a man in his sixties or seventies with acute or convalescent COVID-19.

This clone was seen a few times. V usage is TRBV6-6 and J usage is TRBJ1-2; 7 nucleotides line up with TRBD1. CDR1 and CDR2 (germline): MNHNY, SVGAGI (reference sequence). J gave up 7 bases and V 6 bases, and 14 bases lay outside the gene matches. The CDR3 loop spans 15 amino acids. Here the CDR3 DNA reads TGTGCCAGCAGCCCGAGACAGGGAAGACTTTTTGGCTACACCTTC. Translation gives CASSPRQGRLFGYTF.

V and J are TRBV13 and TRBJ1-2, with D possibly matching TRBD1 (5 bases). The germline V gene has CDR1 PRHDT and CDR2 FYEKMQ (reference sequence). Deletions cut 5 bases from V and 3 bases from J, with 25 bases between. The CDR3 totals 18 residues. CDR3 nucleotide sequence: TGTGCCAGCAGCATGGGACTCCCTACCCCAGGCCGCGACTATGGCTACACCTTC. It specifies CASSMGLPTPGRDYGYTF.

CDR3 protein: CASSLGTAGDGETQYF. The CDR3 DNA sequence: TGTGCCAGCAGCTTGGGTACGGCGGGAGATGGGGAGACCCAGTACTTC. The chain carries TRBV7-9 and TRBJ2-5, with 7 bases lining up with TRBD2. J gave up 5 bases and V 3 bases, and 12 bases lay outside the gene matches. Germline-derived CDR1 and CDR2 are SEHNR and FQNEAQ (reference sequence). The CDR3 contains 16 residues.

The rearrangement uses TRBV11-3 and TRBJ2-1; tentative D call: TRBD2 (6 bases). The ends were cut back, 0 bases at V and 2 bases at J, with 8 bases in the middle. The germline gives CDR1 SGHNT, CDR2 YENEEA. CDR3 length: 15 amino acids. CDR3: CASSLEAGPYNEQFF. Written as DNA, the CDR3 is TGTGCCAGCAGCTTAGAAGCGGGCCCCTACAATGAGCAGTTCTTC.

The rearrangement links TRBV19 to TRBJ1-2; D gene ambiguous. V shed 3 bases and J shed 0 bases, with 11 bases lying between them. In germline, CDR1 is LNHDA, CDR2 SQIVND (reference sequence). The CDR3 consists of 15 residues. Here the CDR3 reads CASSIWSPSNYGYTF. CDR3 in DNA: TGTGCCAGTAGTATTTGGAGCCCCTCTAACTATGGCTACACCTTC.

This rearrangement joins TRBV6-1 to TRBJ1-5; perhaps TRBD1 as D (6 bases). V lost 6 bases, J lost 1 base, and 13 bases lay in between. This CDR3 has 15 amino acids. Germline loops: CDR1 MNHNS, CDR2 SASEGT. The CDR3 coding sequence is TGTGCCAGCAGACACACGGGACAAAGCAATCAGCCCCAGCATTTT. Its protein product is CASRHTGQSNQPQHF.

This clone occurred a few times. The sample carries other DNA sequences with the same CDR3. The V call is TRBV5-5, the J call TRBJ1-6; maybe TRBD1 (6 bases). Germline lookup yields CDR1 SGHKS and CDR2 YYEKEE (reference sequence). CDR3 length equals 13 residues. V was trimmed by 2 bases and J by 9 bases, leaving 9 bases between them. CDR3 region: CASSFTGSSPLHF. The CDR3 DNA is TGTGCCAGCAGCTTCACAGGGAGTTCACCCCTCCACTTT. The variable domain in full, with the rest retrieved from reference TRBV5-5 and TRBJ1-6, is DAGVTQSPTHLIKTRGQQVTLRCSPISGHKSVSWYQQVLGQGPQFIFQYYEKEERGRGNFPDRFSARQFPNYSSELNVNALLLGDSALYLCASSFTGSSPLHFGNGTRLTVT.

In DNA form, the CDR3 reads TGTGCCAGCAGCCCCCGGGTGAGCGGTGGCTTCTTC. It codes for CASSPRVSGGFF. The chain recombines TRBV2 with TRBJ2-1; the D gene is possibly TRBD2 (5 bases). CDR3 length: 12 amino acids. V was clipped by 6 bases and J by 16 bases, with 19 bases between them. Germline loops: CDR1 SNHLY, CDR2 FYNNEI.

The chain uses TRBV28 and TRBJ1-3, with 7 positions matching TRBD1. This CDR3 has 14 amino acids. Per germline, CDR1 MDHEN and CDR2 SYDVKM. The ends lost 5 bases at V and 1 base at J; junction bases unmatched: 2. Here the CDR3 DNA reads TGTGCCAGCAGTCAGACAGGGTCTGGAAACACCATATATTTT. As protein: CASSQTGSGNTIYF.

The chain recombines TRBV27 with TRBJ2-6; the match to TRBD1 covers 8 bases. CDR1 and CDR2 (germline): MNHEY, SMNVEV (reference sequence). There are 18 residues in the CDR3. V was clipped by 6 bases and J by 0 bases; unmatched bases: 10. CDR3 amino acids: CASRHRDRTLSGANVLTF. DNA of the CDR3: TGTGCCAGCAGACACCGGGACAGGACTCTCTCTGGGGCCAACGTCCTGACTTTC.

The J gene is TRBJ1-1, the V gene TRBV29-1, with 7 bases lining up with TRBD1. The CDR3 has 15 residues. V shed 4 bases, J shed 0 bases, and the junction held 8 bases outside the gene matches. The germline gives CDR1 SQVTM, CDR2 ANQGSEA. DNA of the CDR3: TGCAGCGTTGCCACAGGGGCTACCATGAACACTGAAGCTTTCTTT. Translating gives CSVATGATMNTEAFF.

CDR3 sequence reads: CASSMGNTDTQYF. The CDR3 nucleotides read TGTGCCAGTAGTATGGGCAACACAGATACGCAGTATTTT. The genes are TRBV19 and TRBJ2-3, with no clear D. The CDR3 loop spans 13 amino acids. The V and J ends lost 3 bases and 2 bases respectively, with 6 bases between them. Germline V gene lookup returns CDR1 LNHDA and CDR2 SQIVND (reference sequence).

This chain uses TRBV7-2 with TRBJ1-5; D may be TRBD1 (5 bases). Per the germline V gene, CDR1 is SGHTA and CDR2 is FQGNSA. This CDR3 spans 14 amino acids. Trimming stripped 2 bases from V and 7 bases from J, with 12 bases between. The CDR3 coding sequence is TGTGCCAGCAGCTTATCAGGGTTCGGCCAGCCCCAGCATTTT. Amino acids: CASSLSGFGQPQHF.